This T cell receptor (beta chain) was sequenced during a study of OX40 agonist ivuxolimab in advanced cancers. The ends were cut back, 4 bases at V and 7 bases at J, with 20 bases in the middle. CDR1 is SQVTM and CDR2 is ANQGSEA in the germline V gene. The CDR3 totals 14 residues. Sequencing was performed with immunoSEQ multiplex PCR; in TCRdb, only in-frame clones are kept and a portion is missing. Of 65,000 to 80,000 clones detected, around 86% appear once; the ten largest clones hold 0.85% to 1%. The rearrangement uses TRBV29-1 and TRBJ2-7; D is tentatively TRBD1 or TRBD2 (5 bases each). This specimen consisted of CD4+ or CD8+ T cells sorted from blood, obtained in a trial of the OX40 agonist ivuxolimab. This TCR came from an adult with an advanced solid tumor such as melanoma, head and neck, liver or kidney cancer. The chain's CDR3 is CSVASRRAEGEQYF. The DNA of the CDR3 is TGCAGCGTTGCGAGTCGCAGGGCCGAGGGGGAGCAGTACTTC.